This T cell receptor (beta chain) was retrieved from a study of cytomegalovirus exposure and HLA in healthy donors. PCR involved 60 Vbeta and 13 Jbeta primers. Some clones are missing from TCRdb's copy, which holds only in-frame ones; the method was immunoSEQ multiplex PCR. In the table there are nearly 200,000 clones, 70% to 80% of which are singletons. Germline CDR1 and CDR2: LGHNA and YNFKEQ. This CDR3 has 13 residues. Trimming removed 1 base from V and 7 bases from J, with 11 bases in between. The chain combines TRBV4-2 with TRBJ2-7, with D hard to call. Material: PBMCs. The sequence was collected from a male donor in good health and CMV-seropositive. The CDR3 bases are TGTGCCAGCAGCCAAGGGCTTCTTCAGGAGCAGTACTTC. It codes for CASSQGLLQEQYF.